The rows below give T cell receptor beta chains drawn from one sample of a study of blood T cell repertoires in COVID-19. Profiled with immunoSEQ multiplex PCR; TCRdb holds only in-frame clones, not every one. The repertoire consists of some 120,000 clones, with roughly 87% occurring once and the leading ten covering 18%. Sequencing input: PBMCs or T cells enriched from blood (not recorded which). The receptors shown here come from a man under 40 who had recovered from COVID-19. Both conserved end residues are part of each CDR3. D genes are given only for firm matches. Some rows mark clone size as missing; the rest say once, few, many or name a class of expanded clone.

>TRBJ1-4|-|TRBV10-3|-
TGTGCCATCAGTATACAGGTTGGTGAAAAACTGTTTTTT
CAISIQVGEKLFF
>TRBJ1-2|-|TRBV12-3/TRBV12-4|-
TGTGCCAGCGAGGGTAATTATGGCTACACCTTC
CASEGNYGYTF
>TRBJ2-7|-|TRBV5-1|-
TGCGCCAGCAGCCAACCAGGGTACGAGCAGTACTTC
CASSQPGYEQYF
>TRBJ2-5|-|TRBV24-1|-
TGTGCCACCAGTGATTCTGAGGGCCATCAAGAGACCCAGTACTTC
CATSDSEGHQETQYF
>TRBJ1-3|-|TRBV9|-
TGTGCCAGCAGCGTAGATGGCAGAGGAAACACCATATATTTT
CASSVDGRGNTIYF
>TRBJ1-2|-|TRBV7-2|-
TGTGCCAGCAGCTCAAGCAGGGTCCGGGAGGGTTATGGCTACACCTTC
CASSSSRVREGYGYTF
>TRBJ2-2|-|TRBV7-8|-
TGTGCCAGCAGCTTTCCGCGGAGGGGCGGGGAGCTGTTTTTT
CASSFPRRGGELFF
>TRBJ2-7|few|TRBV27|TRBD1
TGTGCCAGCAGTCCCGGGACAGGGTATGAGCAGTACTTC
CASSPGTGYEQYF
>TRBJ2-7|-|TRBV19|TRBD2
TGTGCCAGTAGGCAACGGGGGGGATCCTACGAGCAGTACTTC
CASRQRGGSYEQYF
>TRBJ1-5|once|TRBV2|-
TGTGCCAGCAGTGTCGGGAGTGGGCCCCAGCATTTT
CASSVGSGPQHF
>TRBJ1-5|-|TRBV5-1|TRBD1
TGCGCCAGCAGCTCAGGACAGGGACTTGGGCAGCCCCAGCATTTT
CASSSGQGLGQPQHF
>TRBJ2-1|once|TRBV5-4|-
TGTGCCAGCAGCTTGGGACAGTCCGTTTATGAGCAGTTCTTC
CASSLGQSVYEQFF
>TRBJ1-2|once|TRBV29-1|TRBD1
TGCAGCGTTGAGGGAGACAGGGGGCCGAGTGGCTACACCTTC
CSVEGDRGPSGYTF
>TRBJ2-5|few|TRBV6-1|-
TGTGCCAGCAGTGAAATCCGGGATTTCCAAGAGACCCAGTACTTC
CASSEIRDFQETQYF
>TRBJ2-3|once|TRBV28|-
TGTGCCAGCAGTTGGCTTTCTAGCACAGATACGCAGTATTTT
CASSWLSSTDTQYF
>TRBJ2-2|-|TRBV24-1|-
TGTGCCACCAGGGCCGTCACCGGGGAGCTGTTTTTT
CATRAVTGELFF
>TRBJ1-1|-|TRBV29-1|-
TGCAGCGTTGAGGGCGGGATTAACACTGAAGCTTTCTTT
CSVEGGINTEAFF